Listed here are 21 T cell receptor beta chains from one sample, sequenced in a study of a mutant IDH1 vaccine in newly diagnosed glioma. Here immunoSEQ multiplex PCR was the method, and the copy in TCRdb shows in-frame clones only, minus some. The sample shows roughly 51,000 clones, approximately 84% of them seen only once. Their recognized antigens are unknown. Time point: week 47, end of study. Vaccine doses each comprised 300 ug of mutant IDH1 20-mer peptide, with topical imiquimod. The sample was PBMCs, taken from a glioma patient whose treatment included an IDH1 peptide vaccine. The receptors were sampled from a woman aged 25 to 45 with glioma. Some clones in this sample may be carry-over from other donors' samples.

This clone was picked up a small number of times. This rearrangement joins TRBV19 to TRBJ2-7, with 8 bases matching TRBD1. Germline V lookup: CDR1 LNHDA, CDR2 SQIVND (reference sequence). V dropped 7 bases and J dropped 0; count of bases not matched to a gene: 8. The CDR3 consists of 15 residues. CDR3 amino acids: CASKGAGQASYEQYF. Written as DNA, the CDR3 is TGTGCCAGTAAAGGTGCGGGACAGGCCTCCTACGAGCAGTACTTC. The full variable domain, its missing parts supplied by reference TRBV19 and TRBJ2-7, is DGGITQSPKYLFRKEGQNVTLSCEQNLNHDAMYWYRQDPGQGLRLIYYSQIVNDFQKGDIAEGYSVSREKKESFPLTVTSAQKNPTAFYLCASKGAGQASYEQYFGPGTRLTVT.

CDR3 loop: CATSNISGWDSTDTQYF. The DNA of the CDR3 is TGTGCCACCAGCAATATTAGCGGGTGGGATAGCACAGATACGCAGTATTTT. The rearrangement joins TRBV15 to TRBJ2-3; 7 bases match TRBD2. The CDR3 is made up of 17 amino acids. With V trimmed by 4 bases and J by 0 bases, 10 bases remained unmatched. Germline assignment: CDR1 LNHNV and CDR2 YYDKDF (reference sequence).

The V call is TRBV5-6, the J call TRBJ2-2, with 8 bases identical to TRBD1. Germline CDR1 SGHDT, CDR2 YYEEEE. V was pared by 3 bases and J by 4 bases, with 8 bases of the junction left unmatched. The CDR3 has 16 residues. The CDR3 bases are TGTGCCAGCAGCTCCCGGGACAGGAGATTCACCGGGGAGCTGTTTTTT. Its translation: CASSSRDRRFTGELFF.

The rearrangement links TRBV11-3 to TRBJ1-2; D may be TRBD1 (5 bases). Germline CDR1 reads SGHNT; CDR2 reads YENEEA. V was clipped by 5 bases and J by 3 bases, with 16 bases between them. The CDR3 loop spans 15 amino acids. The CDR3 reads CASSPEQASDYGYTF. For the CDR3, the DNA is TGTGCCAGCAGCCCGGAACAGGCCTCTGACTATGGCTACACCTTC.

In DNA, the CDR3 is TGTGCCAGCAGCGAACTAGCAAATTGGGCAGATACGCAGTATTTT. Translated, it gives CASSELANWADTQYF. V and J are TRBV6-1 and TRBJ2-3, with D perhaps TRBD2 (6 bases). Between the trimmed V and J ends, which lost 6 bases and 4 bases, there was a span of 17 bases. The CDR3 is made up of 15 amino acids. Germline V gene sequence: CDR1 MNHNS, CDR2 SASEGT.

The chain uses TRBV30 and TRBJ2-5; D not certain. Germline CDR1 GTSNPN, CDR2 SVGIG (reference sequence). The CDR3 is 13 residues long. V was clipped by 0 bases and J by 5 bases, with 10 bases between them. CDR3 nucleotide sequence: TGTGCCTGGAGTGTGGGCCGAGGTGAGACCCAGTACTTC. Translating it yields CAWSVGRGETQYF.

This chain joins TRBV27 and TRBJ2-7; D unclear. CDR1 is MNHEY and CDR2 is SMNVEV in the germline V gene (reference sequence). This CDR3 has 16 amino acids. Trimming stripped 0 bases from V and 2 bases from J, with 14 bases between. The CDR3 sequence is CASSLSGNGWPYEQYF. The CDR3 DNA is TGTGCCAGCAGTTTATCGGGTAACGGGTGGCCCTACGAGCAGTACTTC.

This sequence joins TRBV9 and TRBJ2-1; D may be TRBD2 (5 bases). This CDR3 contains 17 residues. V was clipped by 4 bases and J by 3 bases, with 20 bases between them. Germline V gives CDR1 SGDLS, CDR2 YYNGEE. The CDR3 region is CASSQTPLASGYNEQFF. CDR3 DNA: TGTGCCAGCAGCCAAACACCCCTAGCTAGTGGCTACAATGAGCAGTTCTTC.

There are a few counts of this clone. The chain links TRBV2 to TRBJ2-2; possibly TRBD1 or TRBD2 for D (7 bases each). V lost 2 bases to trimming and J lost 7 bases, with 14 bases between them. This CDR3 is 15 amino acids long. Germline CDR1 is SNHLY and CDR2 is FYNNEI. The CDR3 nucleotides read TGTGCCAGCAGTGAATCCAGGGGGGGCGGCGGGGAGCTGTTTTTT. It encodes CASSESRGGGGELFF.

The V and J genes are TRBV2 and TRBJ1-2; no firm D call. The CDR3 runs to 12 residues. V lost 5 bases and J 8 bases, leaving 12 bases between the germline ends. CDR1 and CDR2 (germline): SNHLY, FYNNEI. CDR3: CASSRIGPGYTF. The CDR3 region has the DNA TGTGCCAGCAGTCGAATCGGCCCAGGCTACACCTTC. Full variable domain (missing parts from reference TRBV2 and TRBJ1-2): EPEVTQTPSHQVTQMGQEVILRCVPISNHLYFYWYRQILGQKVEFLVSFYNNEISEKSEIFDDQFSVERPDGSNFTLKIRSTKLEDSAMYFCASSRIGPGYTFGSGTRLTVV.

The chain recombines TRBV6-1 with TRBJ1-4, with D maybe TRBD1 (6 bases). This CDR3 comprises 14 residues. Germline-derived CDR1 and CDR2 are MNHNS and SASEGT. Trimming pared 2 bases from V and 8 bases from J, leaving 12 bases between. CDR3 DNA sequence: TGTGCCAGCAGTGAAAGTCCAGGACAGGAAAAACTGTTTTTT. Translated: CASSESPGQEKLFF.

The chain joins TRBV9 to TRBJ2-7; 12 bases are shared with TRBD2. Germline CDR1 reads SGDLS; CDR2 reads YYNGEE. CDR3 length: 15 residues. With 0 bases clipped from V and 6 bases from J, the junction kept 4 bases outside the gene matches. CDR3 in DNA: TGTGCCAGCAGCGTAGGGACTAGCGGGATAAGCGAGCAGTACTTC. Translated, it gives CASSVGTSGISEQYF.

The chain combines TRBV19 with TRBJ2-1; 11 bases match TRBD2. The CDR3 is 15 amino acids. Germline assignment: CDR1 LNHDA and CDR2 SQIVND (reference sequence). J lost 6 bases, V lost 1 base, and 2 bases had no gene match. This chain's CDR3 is CASSIGLAGSNEQFF. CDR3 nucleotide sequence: TGTGCCAGTAGTATAGGACTAGCGGGGAGCAATGAGCAGTTCTTC.

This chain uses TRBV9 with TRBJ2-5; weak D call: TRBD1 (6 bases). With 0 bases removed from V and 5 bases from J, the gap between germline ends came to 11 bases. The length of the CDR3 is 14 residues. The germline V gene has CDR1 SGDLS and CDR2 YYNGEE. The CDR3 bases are TGTGCCAGCAGCGTAGTGGACAGAGGGGAGACCCAGTACTTC. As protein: CASSVVDRGETQYF.

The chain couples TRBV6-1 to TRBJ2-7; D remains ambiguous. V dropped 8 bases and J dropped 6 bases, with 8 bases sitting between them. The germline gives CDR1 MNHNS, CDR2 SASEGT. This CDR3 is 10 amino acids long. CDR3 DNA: TGTGCCAGCTCAAGCTCCGAGCAGTACTTC. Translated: CASSSSEQYF.

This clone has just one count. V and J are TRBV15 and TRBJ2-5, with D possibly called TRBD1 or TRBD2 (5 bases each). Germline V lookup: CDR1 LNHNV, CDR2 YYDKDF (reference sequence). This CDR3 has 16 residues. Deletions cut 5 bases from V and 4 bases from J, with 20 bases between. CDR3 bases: TGTGCCACCAGCCCCGGGTGGGACCCGCAGACAGAGACCCAGTACTTC. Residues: CATSPGWDPQTETQYF.

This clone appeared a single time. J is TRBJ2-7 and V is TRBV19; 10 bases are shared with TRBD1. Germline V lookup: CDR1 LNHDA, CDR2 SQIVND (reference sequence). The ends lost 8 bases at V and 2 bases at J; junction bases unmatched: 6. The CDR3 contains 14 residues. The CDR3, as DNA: TGTGCCAGTTCCCCAGGGACAGGGGCCTACGAGCAGTACTTC. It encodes CASSPGTGAYEQYF.

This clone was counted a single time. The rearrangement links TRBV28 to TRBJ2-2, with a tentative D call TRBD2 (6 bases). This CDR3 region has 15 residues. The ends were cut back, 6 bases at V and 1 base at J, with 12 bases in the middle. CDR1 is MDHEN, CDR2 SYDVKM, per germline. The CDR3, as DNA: TGTGCCAGCAGCCGGGGGTGGCGGAACACCGGGGAGCTGTTTTTT. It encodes CASSRGWRNTGELFF.

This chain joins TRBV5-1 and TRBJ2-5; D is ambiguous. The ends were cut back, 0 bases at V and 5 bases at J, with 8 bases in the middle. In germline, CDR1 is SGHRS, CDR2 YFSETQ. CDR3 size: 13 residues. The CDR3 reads CASSLGTGETQYF. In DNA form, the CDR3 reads TGCGCCAGCAGCTTGGGGACGGGCGAGACCCAGTACTTC.

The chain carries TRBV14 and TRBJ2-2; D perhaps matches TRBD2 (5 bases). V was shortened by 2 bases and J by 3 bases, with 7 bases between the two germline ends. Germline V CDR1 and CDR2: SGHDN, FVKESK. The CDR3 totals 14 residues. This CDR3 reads CASSQRADTGELFF. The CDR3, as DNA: TGTGCCAGCAGCCAACGAGCGGACACCGGGGAGCTGTTTTTT.

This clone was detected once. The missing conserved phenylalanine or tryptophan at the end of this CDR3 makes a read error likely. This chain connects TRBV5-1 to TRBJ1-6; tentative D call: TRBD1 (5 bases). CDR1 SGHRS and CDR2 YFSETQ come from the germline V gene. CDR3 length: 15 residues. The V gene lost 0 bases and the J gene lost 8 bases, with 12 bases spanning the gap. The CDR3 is CASSLAEGSDSPLHL. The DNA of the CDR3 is TGCGCCAGCAGCTTGGCCGAGGGGAGTGATTCACCCCTCCACCTT.